These 18 T cell receptor beta chains originate from one sample sequenced in a study of beta chain features in type 1 diabetes. No antigen has been identified for these receptors. The study's findings and limits: All four CD4+ subsets of Type 1 diabetes patients contained TCRB CDR3s that were moderately but significantly shorter.

Expressed TCRB transcripts were sequenced, since all the RNA that had been isolated was reverse transcribed. Here immunoSEQ multiplex PCR was the method, and the copy in TCRdb shows in-frame clones only, minus some. The sample gives around 180,000 clones, about 7.9% of which show up once; 0.5% is in the top ten. Material for sequencing was central memory CD4+ T cells from blood. The receptor source for this set is a man younger than 35 with type 1 diabetes.

This clone was seen a few times. J is TRBJ1-3 and V is TRBV14, with D possibly TRBD1 on 6 matching bases. This CDR3 spans 16 amino acids. Trimming removed 2 bases from V and 0 bases from J, with 11 bases in between. CDR1 and CDR2 from the germline V gene are SGHDN and FVKESK. For the CDR3, the DNA is TGTGCCAGCAGCCAAATAGGACAGAGCTCTGGAAACACCATATATTTT. Protein sequence: CASSQIGQSSGNTIYF.

This clone was recorded a few times. The V call is TRBV2, the J call TRBJ2-7; D is possibly TRBD2 (6 bases). The V end was cut by 5 bases, the J end by 5 bases, with 16 bases between. CDR1 is SNHLY, CDR2 FYNNEI, per germline. This CDR3 comprises 14 residues. Here the CDR3 reads CASSYTGTSHEQYF. In DNA, the CDR3 is TGTGCCAGCAGTTATACCGGGACTTCCCACGAGCAGTACTTC.

This clone was detected only a few times. The rearrangement uses TRBV11-2 and TRBJ2-4, with 8 bases identical to TRBD2. The length of the CDR3 is 16 residues. CDR1 and CDR2 from the germline V gene are SGHAT and FQNNGV. The J segment lost 0 bases and the V segment lost 5 bases, leaving 6 bases of the junction unmatched. This CDR3 is CASSPNLAGAKNIQYF. CDR3 sequence (DNA): TGTGCCAGCAGCCCCAACCTAGCGGGAGCCAAAAACATTCAGTACTTC.

This clone was picked up a small number of times. V is TRBV11-2 and J is TRBJ2-1, with D perhaps TRBD1 (6 bases). CDR1 and CDR2 from the germline V gene are SGHAT and FQNNGV. CDR3 length: 15 residues. V was cut by 3 bases and J by 2 bases, with 11 bases left in between. This CDR3 reads CASSFQQGPYNEQFF. CDR3 nucleotide sequence: TGTGCCAGCAGCTTTCAACAGGGACCCTACAATGAGCAGTTCTTC.

Only a few counts were recorded for this clone. The CDR3 reads CASSPRRGQGEEKLFF. CDR3 coding DNA: TGTGCCAGCAGCCCGAGGCGGGGGCAGGGCGAAGAAAAACTGTTTTTT. This chain uses TRBV7-9 with TRBJ1-4; TRBD1 might be the D (6 bases). The CDR3 totals 16 residues. The germline gives CDR1 SEHNR, CDR2 FQNEAQ (reference sequence). With 5 bases removed from V and 8 bases from J, the gap between germline ends came to 21 bases. The complete variable domain, with remaining parts taken from reference TRBV7-9 and TRBJ1-4, reads DTGVSQNPRHKITKRGQNVTFRCDPISEHNRLYWYRQTLGQGPEFLTYFQNEAQLEKSRLLSDRFSAERPKGSFSTLEIQRTEQGDSAMYLCASSPRRGQGEEKLFFGSGTQLSVL.

This sequence joins TRBV19 and TRBJ2-3, with TRBD1 matching over 8 bases. This CDR3 spans 13 amino acids. Germline V gene data show CDR1 as LNHDA and CDR2 as SQIVND (reference sequence). V shed 8 bases and J 4 bases; nucleotides not matched to a gene: 5. The CDR3 coding sequence is TGTGCCAGTGCCAGGGGGCTCGCAGATACGCAGTATTTT. It translates to CASARGLADTQYF.

V usage is TRBV27 and J usage is TRBJ2-2; 8 nucleotides align to TRBD2. Germline loops: CDR1 MNHEY, CDR2 SMNVEV (reference sequence). V gave up 2 bases and J gave up 8 bases; unmatched junction bases: 19. The CDR3 is made up of 19 amino acids. CDR3 DNA sequence: TGTGCCAGCAGTTTAACGGGGGGGGGCGCTGGGGGATCGATAGGGGAGCTGTTTTTT. This codes for CASSLTGGGAGGSIGELFF.

The chain joins TRBV19 to TRBJ1-5; D is possibly TRBD1 (6 bases). Germline V gene lookup returns CDR1 LNHDA and CDR2 SQIVND (reference sequence). V was clipped by 8 bases and J by 5 bases, with 16 bases between them. The CDR3 is made up of 14 amino acids. CDR3 coding DNA: TGTGCCAGTCGCCTGCGCAGGGGTGATCAGCCCCAGCATTTT. Its translation is CASRLRRGDQPQHF.

The chain joins TRBV18 to TRBJ2-7; TRBD2 agrees at 8 bases. The ends lost 4 bases at V and 6 bases at J; junction bases unmatched: 14. Germline-derived CDR1 and CDR2 are KGHSH and LQKENI. This CDR3 contains 16 residues. CDR3 amino acids: CASSQLGLVDVGEQYF. The CDR3 nucleotides read TGTGCCAGCTCACAATTGGGACTAGTAGATGTTGGCGAGCAGTACTTC.

A few counts support this clone. V gene TRBV6-1 combines with J gene TRBJ2-4, with D perhaps matching TRBD2 (7 bases). V was shortened by 7 bases and J by 8 bases, with 12 bases between the two germline ends. The CDR3 sequence is 12 residues long. Germline CDR1 reads MNHNS; CDR2 reads SASEGT. The CDR3 loop is CASMWEGDIQYF. CDR3 sequence (DNA): TGTGCCAGCATGTGGGAGGGGGACATTCAGTACTTC.

This clone appeared a few times. The V call is TRBV5-4, the J call TRBJ2-3; D remains ambiguous. Germline lookup yields CDR1 SGHNT and CDR2 YYREEE (reference sequence). The CDR3 length is 12 residues. Trimming removed 1 base at V and 3 bases at J, with 3 bases between. CDR3 DNA sequence: TGTGCCAGCAGCTTGCAGACAGATACGCAGTATTTT. It specifies CASSLQTDTQYF.

The chain recombines TRBV25-1 with TRBJ1-5; tentatively, D is TRBD1 (5 bases). Germline loops: CDR1 MGHDK, CDR2 SYGVNS. There are 17 residues in the CDR3. The ends were cut back, 4 bases at V and 0 bases at J, with 16 bases in the middle. CDR3 amino acids: CASSAGHLPDSNQPQHF. The CDR3 DNA reads TGTGCCAGCAGTGCTGGACACTTGCCTGATAGCAATCAGCCCCAGCATTTT.

The chain has TRBV11-2 and TRBJ1-2, with D possibly TRBD1 on 6 matching bases. V gave up 6 bases and J gave up 4 bases, with 12 bases separating them. The length of the CDR3 is 13 residues. Looked up from germline, CDR1 is SGHAT and CDR2 is FQNNGV. CDR3 protein: CASSPQGFYGYTF. CDR3 coding DNA: TGTGCCAGCAGTCCTCAGGGGTTCTATGGCTACACCTTC.

The chain recombines TRBV12-5 with TRBJ1-5, with D tentatively TRBD1 (5 bases). Trimming removed 6 bases at V and 7 bases at J, with 13 bases between. The CDR3 has 13 residues. In germline, CDR1 is LGHNT, CDR2 FRNRAP. The CDR3 region is CASGRGGEQPQHF. The DNA of the CDR3 is TGTGCTAGTGGAAGGGGAGGGGAACAGCCCCAGCATTTT.

The chain recombines TRBV5-4 with TRBJ2-6; D is perhaps TRBD2 (5 bases). Germline loops: CDR1 SGHNT, CDR2 YYREEE (reference sequence). The CDR3 length is 15 residues. Trimming cost V 2 bases and J 2 bases, with 8 bases left between them. This chain's CDR3 is CASSFGGAGANVLTF. The CDR3 DNA is TGTGCCAGCAGCTTCGGAGGCGCTGGGGCCAACGTCCTGACTTTC. Supplemented by reference TRBV5-4 and TRBJ2-6, the full variable domain reads ETGVTQSPTHLIKTRGQQVTLRCSSQSGHNTVSWYQQALGQGPQFIFQYYREEENGRGNFPPRFSGLQFPNYSSELNVNALELDDSALYLCASSFGGAGANVLTFGAGSRLTVL.

This clone was picked up a small number of times. Written as DNA, the CDR3 is TGTGCCAGCAGTCCTGGACTAGCGGTAGCCAAAAACATTCAGTACTTC. This translates into CASSPGLAVAKNIQYF. V is TRBV5-4 and J is TRBJ2-4; 10 bases match TRBD2. CDR3 length equals 16 residues. V shed 5 bases, J shed 0 bases, and the junction held 5 bases outside the gene matches. Per germline, CDR1 SGHNT and CDR2 YYREEE (reference sequence).

V and J are TRBV5-1 and TRBJ2-1, with TRBD1 as a possible D gene (5 bases). V was shortened by 3 bases and J by 5 bases, with 15 bases between the two germline ends. Per the germline V gene, CDR1 is SGHRS and CDR2 is YFSETQ. The CDR3 covers 15 residues. The CDR3 is CASSSRQTFNNEQFF. The CDR3 nucleotides read TGCGCCAGCAGCTCCCGACAGACCTTCAACAATGAGCAGTTCTTC. The complete variable domain, with remaining parts taken from reference TRBV5-1 and TRBJ2-1, reads KAGVTQTPRYLIKTRGQQVTLSCSPISGHRSVSWYQQTPGQGLQFLFEYFSETQRNKGNFPGRFSGRQFSNSRSEMNVSTLELGDSALYLCASSSRQTFNNEQFFGPGTRLTVL.

The V gene is TRBV7-2, the J gene TRBJ2-5; D uncertain. The germline V gene encodes CDR1 SGHTA and CDR2 FQGNSA. The CDR3 is 16 residues long. V was cut by 2 bases and J by 5 bases, with 18 bases left in between. The CDR3 DNA reads TGTGCCAGCAGCTTATCATATACCCTCCTAATGGAGACCCAGTACTTC. It specifies CASSLSYTLLMETQYF.